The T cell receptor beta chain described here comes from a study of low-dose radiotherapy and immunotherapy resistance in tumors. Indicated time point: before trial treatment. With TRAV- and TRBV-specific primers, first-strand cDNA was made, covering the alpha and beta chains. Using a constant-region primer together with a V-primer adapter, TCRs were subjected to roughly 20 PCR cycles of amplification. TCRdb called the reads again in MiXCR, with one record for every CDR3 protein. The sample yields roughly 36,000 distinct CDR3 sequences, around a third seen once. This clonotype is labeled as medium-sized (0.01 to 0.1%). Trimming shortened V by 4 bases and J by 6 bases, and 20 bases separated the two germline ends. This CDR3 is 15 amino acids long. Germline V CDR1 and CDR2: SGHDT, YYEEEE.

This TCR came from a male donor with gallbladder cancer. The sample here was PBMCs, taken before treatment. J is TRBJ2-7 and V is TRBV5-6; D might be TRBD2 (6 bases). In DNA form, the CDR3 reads TGTGCCAGCAGCCCCGACGGGAGCGTTGGGCCCGAGCAGTACTTC. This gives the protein CASSPDGSVGPEQYF. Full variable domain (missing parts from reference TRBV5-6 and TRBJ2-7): DAGVTQSPTHLIKTRGQQVTLRCSPKSGHDTVSWYQQALGQGPQFIFQYYEEEERQRGNFPDRFSGHQFPNYSSELNVNALLLGDSALYLCASSPDGSVGPEQYFGPGTRLTVT.